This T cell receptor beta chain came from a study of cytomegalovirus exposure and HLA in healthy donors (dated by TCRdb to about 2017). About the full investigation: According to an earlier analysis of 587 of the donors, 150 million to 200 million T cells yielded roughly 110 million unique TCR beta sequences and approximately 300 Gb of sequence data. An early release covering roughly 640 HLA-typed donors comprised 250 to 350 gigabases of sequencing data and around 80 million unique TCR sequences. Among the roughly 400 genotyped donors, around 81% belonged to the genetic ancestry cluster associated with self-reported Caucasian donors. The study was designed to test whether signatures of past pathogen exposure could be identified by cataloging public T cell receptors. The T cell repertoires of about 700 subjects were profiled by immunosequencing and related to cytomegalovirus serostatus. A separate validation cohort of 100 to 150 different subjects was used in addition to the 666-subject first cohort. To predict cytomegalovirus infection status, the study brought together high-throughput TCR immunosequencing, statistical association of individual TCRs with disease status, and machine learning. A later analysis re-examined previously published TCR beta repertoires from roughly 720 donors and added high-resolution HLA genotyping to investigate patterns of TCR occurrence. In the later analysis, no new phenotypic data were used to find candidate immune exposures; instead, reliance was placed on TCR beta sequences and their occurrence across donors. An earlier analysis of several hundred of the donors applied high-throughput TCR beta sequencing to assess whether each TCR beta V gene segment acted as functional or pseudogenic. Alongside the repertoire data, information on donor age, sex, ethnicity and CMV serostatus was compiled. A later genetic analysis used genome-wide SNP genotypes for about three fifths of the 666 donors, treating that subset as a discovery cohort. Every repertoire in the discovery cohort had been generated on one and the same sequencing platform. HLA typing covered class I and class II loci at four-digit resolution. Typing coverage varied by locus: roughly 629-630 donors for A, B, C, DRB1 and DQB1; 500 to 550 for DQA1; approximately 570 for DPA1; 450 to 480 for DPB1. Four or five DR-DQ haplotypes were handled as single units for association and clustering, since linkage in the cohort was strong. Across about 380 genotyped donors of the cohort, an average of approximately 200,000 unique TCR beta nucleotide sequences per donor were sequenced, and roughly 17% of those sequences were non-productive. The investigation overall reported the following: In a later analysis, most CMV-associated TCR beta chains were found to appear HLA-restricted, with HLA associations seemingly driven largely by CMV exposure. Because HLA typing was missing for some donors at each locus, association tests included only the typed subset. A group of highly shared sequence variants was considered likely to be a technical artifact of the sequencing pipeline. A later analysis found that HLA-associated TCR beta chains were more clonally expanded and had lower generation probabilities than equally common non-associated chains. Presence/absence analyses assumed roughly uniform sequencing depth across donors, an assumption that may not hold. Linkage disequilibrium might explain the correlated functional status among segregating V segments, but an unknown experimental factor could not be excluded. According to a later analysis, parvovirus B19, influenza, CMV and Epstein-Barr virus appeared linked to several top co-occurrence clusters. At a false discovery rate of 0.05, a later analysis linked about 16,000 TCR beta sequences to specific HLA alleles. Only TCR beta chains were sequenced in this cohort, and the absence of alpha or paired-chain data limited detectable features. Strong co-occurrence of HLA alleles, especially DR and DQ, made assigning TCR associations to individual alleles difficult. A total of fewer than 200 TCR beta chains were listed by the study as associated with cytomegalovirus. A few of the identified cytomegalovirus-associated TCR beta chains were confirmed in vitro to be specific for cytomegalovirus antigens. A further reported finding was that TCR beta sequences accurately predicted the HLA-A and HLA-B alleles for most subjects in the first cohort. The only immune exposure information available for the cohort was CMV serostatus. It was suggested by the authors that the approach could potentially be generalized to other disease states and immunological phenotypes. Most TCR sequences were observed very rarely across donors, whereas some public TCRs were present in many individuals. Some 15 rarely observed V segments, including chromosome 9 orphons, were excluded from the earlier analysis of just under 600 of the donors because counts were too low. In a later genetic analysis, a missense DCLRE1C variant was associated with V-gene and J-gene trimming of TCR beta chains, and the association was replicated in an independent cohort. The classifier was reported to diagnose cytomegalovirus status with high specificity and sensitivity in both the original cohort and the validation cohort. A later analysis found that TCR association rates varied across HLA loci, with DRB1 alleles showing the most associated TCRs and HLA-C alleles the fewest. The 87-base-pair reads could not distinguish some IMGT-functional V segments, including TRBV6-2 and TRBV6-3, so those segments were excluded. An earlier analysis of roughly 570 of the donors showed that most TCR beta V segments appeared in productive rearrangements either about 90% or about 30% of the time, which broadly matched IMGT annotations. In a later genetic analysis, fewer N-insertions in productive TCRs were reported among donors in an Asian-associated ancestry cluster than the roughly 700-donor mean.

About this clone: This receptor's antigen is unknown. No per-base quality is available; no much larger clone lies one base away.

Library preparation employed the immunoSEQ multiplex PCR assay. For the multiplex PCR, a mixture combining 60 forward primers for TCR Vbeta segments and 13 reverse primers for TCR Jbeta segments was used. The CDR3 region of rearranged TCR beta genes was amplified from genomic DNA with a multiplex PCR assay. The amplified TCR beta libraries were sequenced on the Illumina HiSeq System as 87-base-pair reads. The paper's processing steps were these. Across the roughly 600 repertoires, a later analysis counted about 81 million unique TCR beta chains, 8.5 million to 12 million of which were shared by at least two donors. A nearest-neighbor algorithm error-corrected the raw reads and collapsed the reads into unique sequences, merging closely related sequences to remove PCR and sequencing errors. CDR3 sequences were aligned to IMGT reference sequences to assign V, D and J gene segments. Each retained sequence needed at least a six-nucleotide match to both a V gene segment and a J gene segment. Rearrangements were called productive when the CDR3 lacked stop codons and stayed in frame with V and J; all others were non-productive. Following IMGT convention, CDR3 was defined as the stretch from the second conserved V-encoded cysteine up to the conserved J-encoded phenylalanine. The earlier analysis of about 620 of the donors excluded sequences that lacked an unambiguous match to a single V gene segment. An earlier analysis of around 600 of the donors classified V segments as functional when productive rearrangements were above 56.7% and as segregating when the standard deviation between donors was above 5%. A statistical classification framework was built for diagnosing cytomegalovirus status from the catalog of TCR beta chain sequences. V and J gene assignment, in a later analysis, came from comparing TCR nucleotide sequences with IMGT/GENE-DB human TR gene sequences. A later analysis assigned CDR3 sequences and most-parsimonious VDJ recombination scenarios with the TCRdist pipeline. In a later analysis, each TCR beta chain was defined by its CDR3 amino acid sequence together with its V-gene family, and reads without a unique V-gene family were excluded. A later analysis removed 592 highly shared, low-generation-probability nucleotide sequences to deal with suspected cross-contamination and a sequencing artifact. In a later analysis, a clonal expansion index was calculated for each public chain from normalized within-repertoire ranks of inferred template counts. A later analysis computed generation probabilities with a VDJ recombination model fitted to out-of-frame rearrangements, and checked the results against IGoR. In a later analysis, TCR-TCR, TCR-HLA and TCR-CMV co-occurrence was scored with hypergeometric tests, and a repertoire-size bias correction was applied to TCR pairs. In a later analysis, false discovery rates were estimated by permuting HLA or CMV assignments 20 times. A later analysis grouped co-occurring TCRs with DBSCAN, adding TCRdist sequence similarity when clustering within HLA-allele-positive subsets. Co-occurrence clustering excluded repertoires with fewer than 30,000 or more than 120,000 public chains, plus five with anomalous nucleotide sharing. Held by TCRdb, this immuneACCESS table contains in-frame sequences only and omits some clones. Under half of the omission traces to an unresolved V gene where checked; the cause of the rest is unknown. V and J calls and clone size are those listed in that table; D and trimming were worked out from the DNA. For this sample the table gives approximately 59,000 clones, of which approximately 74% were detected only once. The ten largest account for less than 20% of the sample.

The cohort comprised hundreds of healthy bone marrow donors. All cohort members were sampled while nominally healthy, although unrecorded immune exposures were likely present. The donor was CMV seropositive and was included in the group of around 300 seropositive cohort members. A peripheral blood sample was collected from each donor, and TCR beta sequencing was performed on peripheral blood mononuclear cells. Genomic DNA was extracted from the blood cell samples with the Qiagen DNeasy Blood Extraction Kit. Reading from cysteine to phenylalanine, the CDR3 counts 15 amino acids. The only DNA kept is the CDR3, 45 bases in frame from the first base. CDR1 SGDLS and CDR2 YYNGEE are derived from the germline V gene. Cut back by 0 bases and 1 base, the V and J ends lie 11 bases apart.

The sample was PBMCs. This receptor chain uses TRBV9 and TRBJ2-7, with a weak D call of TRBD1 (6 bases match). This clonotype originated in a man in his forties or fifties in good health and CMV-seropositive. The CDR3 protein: CASSVAPQGSYEQYF. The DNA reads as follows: TGTGCCAGCAGCGTAGCCCCACAGGGTTCCTACGAGCAGTACTTC.